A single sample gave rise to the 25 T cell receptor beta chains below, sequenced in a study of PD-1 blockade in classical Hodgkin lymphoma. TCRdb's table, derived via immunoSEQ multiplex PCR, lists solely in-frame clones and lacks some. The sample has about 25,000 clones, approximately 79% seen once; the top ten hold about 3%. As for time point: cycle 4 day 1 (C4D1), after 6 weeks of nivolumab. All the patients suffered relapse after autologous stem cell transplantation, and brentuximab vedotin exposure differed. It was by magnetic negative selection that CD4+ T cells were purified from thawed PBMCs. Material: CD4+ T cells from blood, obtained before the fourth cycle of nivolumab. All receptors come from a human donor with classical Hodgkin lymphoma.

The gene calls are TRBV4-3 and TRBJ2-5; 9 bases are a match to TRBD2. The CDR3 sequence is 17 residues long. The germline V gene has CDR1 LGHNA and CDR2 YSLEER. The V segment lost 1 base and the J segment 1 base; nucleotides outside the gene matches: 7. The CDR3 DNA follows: TGCGCCAGCAGCCAAGCGGCGGGCGGGGGGGCCCAAGAGACCCAGTACTTC. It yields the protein CASSQAAGGGAQETQYF.

The CDR3 loop reads CASSPDGIYGYTF. In nucleotides, the CDR3 is TGCGCCAGCAGCCCGGACGGAATCTATGGCTACACCTTC. The genes are TRBV5-1 and TRBJ1-2; D gene ambiguous. Germline V gives CDR1 SGHRS, CDR2 YFSETQ. The CDR3 loop spans 13 amino acids. With 4 bases removed from V and 4 bases from J, the gap between germline ends came to 11 bases.

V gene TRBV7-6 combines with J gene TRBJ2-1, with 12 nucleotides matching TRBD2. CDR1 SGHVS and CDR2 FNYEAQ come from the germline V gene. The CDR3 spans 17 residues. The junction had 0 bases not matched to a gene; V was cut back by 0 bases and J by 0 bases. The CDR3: CASSLATSGGSYNEQFF. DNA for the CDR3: TGTGCCAGCAGCTTAGCGACTAGCGGGGGCTCCTACAATGAGCAGTTCTTC.

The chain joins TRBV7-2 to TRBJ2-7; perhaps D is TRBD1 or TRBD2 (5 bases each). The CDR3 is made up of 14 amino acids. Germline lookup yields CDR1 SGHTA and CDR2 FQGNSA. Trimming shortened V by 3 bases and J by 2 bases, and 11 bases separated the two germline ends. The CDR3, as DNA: TGTGCCAGCAGCTTCTTTGAGGGGACCTACGAGCAGTACTTC. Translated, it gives CASSFFEGTYEQYF.

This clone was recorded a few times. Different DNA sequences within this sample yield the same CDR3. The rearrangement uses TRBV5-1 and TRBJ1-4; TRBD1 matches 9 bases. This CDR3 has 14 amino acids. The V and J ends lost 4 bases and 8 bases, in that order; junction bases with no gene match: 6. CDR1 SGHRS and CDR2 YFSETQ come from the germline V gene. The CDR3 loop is CASSPGQGSEKLFF. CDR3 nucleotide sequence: TGCGCCAGCAGCCCGGGACAGGGATCAGAAAAACTGTTTTTT.

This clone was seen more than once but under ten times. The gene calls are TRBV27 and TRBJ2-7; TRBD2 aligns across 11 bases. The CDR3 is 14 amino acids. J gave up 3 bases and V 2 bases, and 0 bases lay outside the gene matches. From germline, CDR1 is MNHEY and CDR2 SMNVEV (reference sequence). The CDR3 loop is CASSLGLAGYEQYF. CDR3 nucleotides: TGTGCCAGCAGTTTAGGACTAGCGGGCTACGAGCAGTACTTC.

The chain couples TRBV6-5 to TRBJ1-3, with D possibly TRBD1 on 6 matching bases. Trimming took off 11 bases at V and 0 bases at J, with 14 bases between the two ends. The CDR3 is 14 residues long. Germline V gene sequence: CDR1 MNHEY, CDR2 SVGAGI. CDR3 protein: CAVQGSRSGNTIYF. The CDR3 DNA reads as TGTGCCGTACAGGGTTCTCGCTCTGGAAACACCATATATTTT.

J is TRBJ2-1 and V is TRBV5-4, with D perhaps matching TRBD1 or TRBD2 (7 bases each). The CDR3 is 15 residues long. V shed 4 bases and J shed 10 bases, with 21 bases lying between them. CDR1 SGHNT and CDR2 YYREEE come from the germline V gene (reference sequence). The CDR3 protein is CASSQDQGGGLEQFF. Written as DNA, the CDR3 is TGTGCCAGCAGCCAAGACCAGGGGGGGGGCCTAGAGCAGTTCTTC.

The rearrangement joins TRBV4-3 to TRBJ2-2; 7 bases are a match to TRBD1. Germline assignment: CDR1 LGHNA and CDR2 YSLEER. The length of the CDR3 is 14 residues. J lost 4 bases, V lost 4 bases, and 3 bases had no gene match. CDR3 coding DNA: TGCGCCAGCAGCCTAGGGACAGTCACCGGGGAGCTGTTTTTT. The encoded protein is CASSLGTVTGELFF.

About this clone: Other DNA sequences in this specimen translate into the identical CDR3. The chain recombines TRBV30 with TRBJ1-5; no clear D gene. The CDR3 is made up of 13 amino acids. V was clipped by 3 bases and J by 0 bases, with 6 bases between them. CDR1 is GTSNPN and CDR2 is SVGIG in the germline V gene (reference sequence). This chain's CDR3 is CAWRPDSNQPQHF. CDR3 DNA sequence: TGTGCCTGGAGACCCGATAGCAATCAGCCCCAGCATTTT.

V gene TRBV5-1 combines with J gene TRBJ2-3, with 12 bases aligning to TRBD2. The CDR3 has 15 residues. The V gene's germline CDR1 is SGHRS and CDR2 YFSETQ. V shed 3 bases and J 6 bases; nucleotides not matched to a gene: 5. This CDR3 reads CASSWVLAGGDTQYF. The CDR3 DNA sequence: TGCGCCAGCAGCTGGGTACTAGCGGGGGGTGATACGCAGTATTTT.

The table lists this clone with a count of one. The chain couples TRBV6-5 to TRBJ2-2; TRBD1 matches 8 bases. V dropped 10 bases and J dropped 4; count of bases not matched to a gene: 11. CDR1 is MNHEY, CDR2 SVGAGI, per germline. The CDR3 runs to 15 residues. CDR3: CATHSGGAVTGELFF. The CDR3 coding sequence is TGTGCCACCCATTCAGGGGGCGCGGTCACCGGGGAGCTGTTTTTT.

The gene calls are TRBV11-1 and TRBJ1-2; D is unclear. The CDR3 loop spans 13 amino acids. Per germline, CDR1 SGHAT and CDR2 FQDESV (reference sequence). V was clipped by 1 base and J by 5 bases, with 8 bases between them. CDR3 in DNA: TGTGCCAGCAGCTTAGGGGCGCAGTATGGCTACACCTTC. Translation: CASSLGAQYGYTF.

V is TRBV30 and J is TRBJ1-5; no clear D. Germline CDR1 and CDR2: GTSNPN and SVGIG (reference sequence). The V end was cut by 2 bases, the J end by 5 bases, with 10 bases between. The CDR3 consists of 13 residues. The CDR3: CAWSSTDDQPQHF. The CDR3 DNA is TGTGCCTGGAGTTCCACCGATGATCAGCCCCAGCATTTT.

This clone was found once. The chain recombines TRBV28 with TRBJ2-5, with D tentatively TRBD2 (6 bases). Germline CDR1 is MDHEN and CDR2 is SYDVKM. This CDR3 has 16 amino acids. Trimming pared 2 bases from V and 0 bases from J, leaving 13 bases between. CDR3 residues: CASSLERGEDQETQYF. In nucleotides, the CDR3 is TGTGCCAGCAGTTTAGAGCGAGGGGAGGACCAAGAGACCCAGTACTTC.

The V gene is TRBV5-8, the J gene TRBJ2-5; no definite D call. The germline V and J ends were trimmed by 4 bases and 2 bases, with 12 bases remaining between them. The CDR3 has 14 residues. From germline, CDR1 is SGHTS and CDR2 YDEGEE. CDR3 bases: TGTGCCAGCAGCCCCCTCGGGTTACAAGAGACCCAGTACTTC. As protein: CASSPLGLQETQYF.

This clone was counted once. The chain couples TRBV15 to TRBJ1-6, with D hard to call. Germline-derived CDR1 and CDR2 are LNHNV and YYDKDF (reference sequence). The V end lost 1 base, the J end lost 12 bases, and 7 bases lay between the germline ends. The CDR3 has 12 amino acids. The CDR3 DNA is TGTGCCACCAGCAGAGGTCCGGAACCCCTCCACTTT. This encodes CATSRGPEPLHF.

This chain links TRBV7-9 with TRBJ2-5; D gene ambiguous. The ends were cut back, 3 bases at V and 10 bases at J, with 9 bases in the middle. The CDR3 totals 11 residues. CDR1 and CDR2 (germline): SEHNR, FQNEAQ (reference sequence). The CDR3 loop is CASSLVSDQYF. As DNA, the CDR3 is TGTGCCAGCAGCTTGGTTTCGGACCAGTACTTC.

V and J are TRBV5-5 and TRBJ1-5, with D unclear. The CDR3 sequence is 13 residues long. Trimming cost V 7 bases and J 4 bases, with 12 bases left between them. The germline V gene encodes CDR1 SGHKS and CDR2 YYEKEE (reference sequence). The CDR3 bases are TGTGCCAGCGCCCTCCAAGATAATCAGCCCCAGCATTTT. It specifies CASALQDNQPQHF.

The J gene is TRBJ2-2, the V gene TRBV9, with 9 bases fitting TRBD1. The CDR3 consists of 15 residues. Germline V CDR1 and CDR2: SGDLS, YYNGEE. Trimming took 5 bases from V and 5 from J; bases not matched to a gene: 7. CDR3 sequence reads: CASRSGQGDTGELFF. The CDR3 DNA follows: TGTGCCAGCAGGTCGGGACAGGGAGATACCGGGGAGCTGTTTTTT. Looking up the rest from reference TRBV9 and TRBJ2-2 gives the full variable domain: DSGVTQTPKHLITATGQRVTLRCSPRSGDLSVYWYQQSLDQGLQFLIQYYNGEERAKGNILERFSAQQFPDLHSELNLSSLELGDSALYFCASRSGQGDTGELFFGEGSRLTVL.

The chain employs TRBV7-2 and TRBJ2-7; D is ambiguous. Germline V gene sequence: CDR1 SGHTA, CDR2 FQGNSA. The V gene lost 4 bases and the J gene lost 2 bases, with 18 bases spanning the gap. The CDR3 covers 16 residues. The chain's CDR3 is CASSSGPPQTAYEQYF. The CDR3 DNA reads TGTGCCAGCAGCTCCGGTCCCCCCCAGACGGCCTACGAGCAGTACTTC.

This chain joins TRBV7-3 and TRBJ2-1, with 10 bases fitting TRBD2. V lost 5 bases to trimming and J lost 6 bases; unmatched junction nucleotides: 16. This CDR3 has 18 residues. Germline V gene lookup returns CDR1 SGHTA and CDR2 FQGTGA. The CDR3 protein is CASSPRASGGAVFNEQFF. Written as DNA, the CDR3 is TGTGCCAGCAGCCCTAGAGCCAGCGGGGGGGCTGTCTTCAATGAGCAGTTCTTC.

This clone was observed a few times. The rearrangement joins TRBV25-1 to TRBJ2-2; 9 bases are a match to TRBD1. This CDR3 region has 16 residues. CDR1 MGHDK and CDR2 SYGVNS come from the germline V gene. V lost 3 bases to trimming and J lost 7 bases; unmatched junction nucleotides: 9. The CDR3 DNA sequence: TGTGCCAGCAGTGACCCGACAGGGGGAATTGTCGGGGAGCTGTTTTTT. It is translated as CASSDPTGGIVGELFF.

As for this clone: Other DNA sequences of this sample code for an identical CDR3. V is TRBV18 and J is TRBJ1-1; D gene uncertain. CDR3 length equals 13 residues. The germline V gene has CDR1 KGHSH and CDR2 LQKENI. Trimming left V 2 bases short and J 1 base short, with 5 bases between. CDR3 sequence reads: CASSPGQNTEAFF. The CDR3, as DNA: TGTGCCAGCTCACCAGGCCAGAACACTGAAGCTTTCTTT.

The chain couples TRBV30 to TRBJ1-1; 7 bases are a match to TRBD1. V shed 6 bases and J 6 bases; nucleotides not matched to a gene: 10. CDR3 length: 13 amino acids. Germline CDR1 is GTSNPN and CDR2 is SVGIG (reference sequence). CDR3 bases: TGTGCCTGTCCCCGGGCAGGGGGGGCTGAAGCTTTCTTT. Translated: CACPRAGGAEAFF.